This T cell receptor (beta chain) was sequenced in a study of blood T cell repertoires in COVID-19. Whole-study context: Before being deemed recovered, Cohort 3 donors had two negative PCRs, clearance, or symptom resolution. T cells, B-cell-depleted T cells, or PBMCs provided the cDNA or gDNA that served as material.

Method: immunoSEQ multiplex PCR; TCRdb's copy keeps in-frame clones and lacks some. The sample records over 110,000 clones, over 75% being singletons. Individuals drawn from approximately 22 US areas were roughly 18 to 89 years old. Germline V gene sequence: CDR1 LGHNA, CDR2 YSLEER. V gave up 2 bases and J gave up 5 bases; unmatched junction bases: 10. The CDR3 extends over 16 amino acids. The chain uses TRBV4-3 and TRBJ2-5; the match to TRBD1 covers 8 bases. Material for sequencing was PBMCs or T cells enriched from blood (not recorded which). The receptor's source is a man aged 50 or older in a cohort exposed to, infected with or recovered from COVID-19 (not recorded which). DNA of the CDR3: TGCGCCAGCAGCCAAACCGGACAGGGATTCGAGGAGACCCAGTACTTC. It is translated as CASSQTGQGFEETQYF.